The source of this T cell receptor beta chain is a study of cytomegalovirus exposure and HLA in healthy donors. PCR employed 60 Vbeta and 13 Jbeta primers. Clones were sequenced by immunoSEQ multiplex PCR, and TCRdb holds only the in-frame ones, with some missing. The table records around 150,000 clones, more than 75% of them present only once. This clone was seen a handful of times. The V gene end was trimmed by 2 bases and the J gene end by 6 bases; junction bases not matched to a gene: 5. Germline assignment: CDR1 KGHSH and CDR2 LQKENI. The CDR3 consists of 14 residues. This chain links TRBV18 with TRBJ1-2; 8 nucleotides match TRBD1. The TCR originated in a man aged 30 to 39 in good health and CMV-seronegative. Sequenced sample: PBMCs. The CDR3 DNA follows: TGTGCCAGCTCACCAGGACAGGGTCGAGATGGCTACACCTTC. It is translated as CASSPGQGRDGYTF.